A single sample is the source of the 19 T cell receptor beta chains below, sequenced in a study of T cell changes during pregnancy in multiple sclerosis. Profiling relied on immunoSEQ multiplex PCR, and the TCRdb table lists in-frame clones only, not all of them. The data contain tens of thousands of clones, around 92% of them singletons. Sequencing used peripheral blood, obtained after pregnancy. These receptors originate from a female donor in good health, enrolled as a control in a pregnancy study.

The chain joins TRBV6-5 to TRBJ2-2, with D possibly TRBD1 on 6 matching bases. Germline V CDR1 and CDR2: MNHEY, SVGAGI. This CDR3 has 12 residues. The germline V and J ends were trimmed by 8 bases and 4 bases, with 8 bases remaining between them. The CDR3 bases are TGTGCCAGCCACAGGGTCACCGGGGAGCTGTTTTTT. This encodes CASHRVTGELFF.

This CDR3 is CASSPGANTGKPSGANVLTF. CDR3 coding DNA: TGCGCCAGCAGCCCAGGTGCAAACACAGGGAAACCCTCCGGGGCCAACGTCCTGACTTTC. The chain carries TRBV4-3 and TRBJ2-6; D might be TRBD1 (6 bases). CDR3 length: 20 residues. The V end lost 4 bases, the J end lost 4 bases, and 26 bases lay between the germline ends. Germline V gives CDR1 LGHNA, CDR2 YSLEER.

This chain joins TRBV5-1 and TRBJ2-2; 11 nucleotides match TRBD2. V lost 1 base to trimming and J lost 6 bases; unmatched junction nucleotides: 5. Germline CDR1 SGHRS, CDR2 YFSETQ. CDR3 length equals 16 residues. The CDR3 protein is CASSLKTSGAPGELFF. The CDR3 DNA is TGCGCCAGCAGCTTGAAGACTAGCGGGGCCCCCGGGGAGCTGTTTTTT.

V gene TRBV7-8 combines with J gene TRBJ2-7; D ambiguous. CDR1 is SGHVS, CDR2 FQNEAQ, per germline. The CDR3 is 15 amino acids. Trimming shortened V by 1 base and J by 4 bases, and 14 bases separated the two germline ends. The CDR3 DNA follows: TGTGCCAGCAGCTTAGAGGCAGGCGATTTTTACGAGCAGTACTTC. It encodes CASSLEAGDFYEQYF.

This rearrangement joins TRBV2 to TRBJ2-1; no definite D call. Germline CDR1 SNHLY, CDR2 FYNNEI. Trimming cost V 6 bases and J 10 bases, with 10 bases left between them. This CDR3 has 11 amino acids. DNA for the CDR3: TGTGCCAGCAGCCCGCCCGGGGAGCAGTTCTTC. It translates to CASSPPGEQFF.

The J gene is TRBJ1-2, the V gene TRBV27; D remains unclear. Trimming pared 5 bases from V and 5 bases from J, leaving 21 bases between. The CDR3 is 16 amino acids. The germline V gene has CDR1 MNHEY and CDR2 SMNVEV (reference sequence). The CDR3 nucleotides read TGTGCCAGCAGTCGTTCGAGGGCCCCTGGATTTTATGGCTACACCTTC. This encodes CASSRSRAPGFYGYTF.

V and J are TRBV7-9 and TRBJ2-3; tentatively, D is TRBD1 (6 bases). This CDR3 contains 13 residues. V was pared by 3 bases and J by 4 bases, with 8 bases between. Germline V gives CDR1 SEHNR, CDR2 FQNEAQ (reference sequence). CDR3 loop: CASSFQGPDTQYF. The CDR3 DNA reads as TGTGCCAGCAGCTTCCAGGGGCCAGATACGCAGTATTTT. Supplemented by reference TRBV7-9 and TRBJ2-3, the full variable domain reads DTGVSQNPRHKITKRGQNVTFRCDPISEHNRLYWYRQTLGQGPEFLTYFQNEAQLEKSRLLSDRFSAERPKGSFSTLEIQRTEQGDSAMYLCASSFQGPDTQYFGPGTRLTVL.

This chain joins TRBV7-9 and TRBJ1-1, with TRBD1 matching over 9 bases. V shed 3 bases, J shed 3 bases, and the junction held 5 bases outside the gene matches. CDR3 length: 15 amino acids. Germline CDR1 and CDR2: SEHNR and FQNEAQ (reference sequence). The DNA for the CDR3 is TGTGCCAGCAGCTTGTACAGGGGGCCGGACACTGAAGCTTTCTTT. Translation: CASSLYRGPDTEAFF. The entire variable domain, with the rest obtained from reference TRBV7-9 and TRBJ1-1, is as follows: DTGVSQNPRHKITKRGQNVTFRCDPISEHNRLYWYRQTLGQGPEFLTYFQNEAQLEKSRLLSDRFSAERPKGSFSTLEIQRTEQGDSAMYLCASSLYRGPDTEAFFGQGTRLTVV.

V is TRBV7-8 and J is TRBJ2-7, with D tentatively TRBD1 (6 bases). V shed 3 bases and J shed 2 bases, with 8 bases lying between them. The CDR3 has 13 amino acids. The germline gives CDR1 SGHVS, CDR2 FQNEAQ. The CDR3 is CASSFKGAYEQYF. The CDR3 region has the DNA TGTGCCAGCAGCTTCAAGGGGGCCTACGAGCAGTACTTC.

The chain uses TRBV18 and TRBJ2-5; the D gene is possibly TRBD1 (6 bases). The CDR3 is 13 residues long. Germline V gene data show CDR1 as KGHSH and CDR2 as LQKENI. The ends were cut back, 3 bases at V and 3 bases at J, with 8 bases in the middle. In DNA form, the CDR3 reads TGTGCCAGCTCACCCCGGACAGAAGAGACCCAGTACTTC. It is translated as CASSPRTEETQYF.

The CDR3 nucleotides are TGTGCCAGCACCACAGGGGAAGCCGGCTACACCTTC. Amino acids: CASTTGEAGYTF. This sequence joins TRBV28 and TRBJ1-2, with 7 positions matching TRBD1. V gave up 7 bases and J gave up 8 bases; unmatched junction bases: 7. The CDR3 spans 12 residues. The germline V gene has CDR1 MDHEN and CDR2 SYDVKM.

Worth noting for this clone: The same CDR3 can be traced to other DNA sequences in this sample. The V gene is TRBV18, the J gene TRBJ1-1; D is ambiguous. This CDR3 has 13 amino acids. Germline CDR1 and CDR2: KGHSH and LQKENI. Trimming took off 3 bases at V and 1 base at J, with 6 bases between the two ends. Here the CDR3 DNA reads TGTGCCAGCTCACCGGCTGGGAACACTGAAGCTTTCTTT. Translation: CASSPAGNTEAFF.

The chain uses TRBV7-9 and TRBJ1-2; TRBD1 might be the D (5 bases). Germline CDR1 is SEHNR and CDR2 is FQNEAQ (reference sequence). The CDR3 extends over 14 amino acids. The V end was cut by 2 bases, the J end by 8 bases, with 15 bases between. CDR3 sequence reads: CASSLKGRERGYTF. The DNA of the CDR3 is TGTGCCAGCAGCTTAAAGGGGCGGGAAAGAGGCTACACCTTC.

The CDR3 coding sequence is TGTGCCAGCAGCTTTGATGGCGGCGGGGGGGCACTAGATACGCAGTATTTT. Encoded protein: CASSFDGGGGALDTQYF. The V and J genes are TRBV7-3 and TRBJ2-3; 9 positions agree with TRBD2. The germline CDR1 and CDR2 sequences are SGHTA and FQGTGA. The ends lost 3 bases at V and 5 bases at J; junction bases unmatched: 12. The CDR3 covers 17 residues. Supplemented by reference TRBV7-3 and TRBJ2-3, the full variable domain reads GAGVSQTPSNKVTEKGKYVELRCDPISGHTALYWYRQSLGQGPEFLIYFQGTGAADDSGLPNDRFFAVRPEGSVSTLKIQRTERGDSAVYLCASSFDGGGGALDTQYFGPGTRLTVL.

The sample holds a few counts of this clone. This chain joins TRBV7-9 and TRBJ2-3, with TRBD1 matching 7 bases. J lost 6 bases, V lost 5 bases, and 14 bases had no gene match. There are 16 residues in the CDR3. Germline CDR1 reads SEHNR; CDR2 reads FQNEAQ (reference sequence). The CDR3, as DNA: TGTGCCAGCAGCCCCAACAGGGACAGCCCGATTGATACGCAGTATTTT. This gives the protein CASSPNRDSPIDTQYF. The variable domain in full, with the rest retrieved from reference TRBV7-9 and TRBJ2-3, is DTGVSQNPRHKITKRGQNVTFRCDPISEHNRLYWYRQTLGQGPEFLTYFQNEAQLEKSRLLSDRFSAERPKGSFSTLEIQRTEQGDSAMYLCASSPNRDSPIDTQYFGPGTRLTVL.

As for this clone: At one of its ends the junction is not consistent with the germline gene, which may arise from a read error. V is TRBV15 and J is TRBJ2-2; weak D call: TRBD1 (6 bases). CDR1 is LNHNV and CDR2 is YYDKDF in the germline V gene (reference sequence). This CDR3 has 13 amino acids. The CDR3 loop reads CASRGDRTGELFF. The CDR3, as DNA: TGTGCCTCCAGGGGAGATAGGACCGGGGAGCTGTTTTTT.

The rearrangement joins TRBV6-5 to TRBJ2-3, with 7 bases identical to TRBD1. J was trimmed by 10 bases and V by 8 bases; bases with no gene match: 15. Germline loops: CDR1 MNHEY, CDR2 SVGAGI. The CDR3 runs to 14 residues. CDR3 sequence: CASGQVPTASAQYF. The CDR3 coding sequence is TGTGCCAGCGGACAGGTCCCCACAGCATCCGCGCAGTATTTT.

The V call is TRBV6-4, the J call TRBJ2-1; the match to TRBD2 covers 9 bases. With V trimmed by 0 bases and J by 8 bases, 5 bases remained unmatched. The CDR3 covers 15 residues. Germline V gene data show CDR1 as MRHNA and CDR2 as SNTAGT. The CDR3 spells CASSDSSSGVDEQFF. CDR3 DNA sequence: TGTGCCAGCAGTGACTCTTCTAGCGGGGTGGATGAGCAGTTCTTC.

This clone has a single count. DNA of the CDR3: TGTGCCAGCTCTCCCGGACAGAATCAAGAGACCCAGTACTTC. Its protein product is CASSPGQNQETQYF. This chain joins TRBV18 and TRBJ2-5, with D possibly matching TRBD1 (6 bases). Trimming took off 6 bases at V and 2 bases at J, with 13 bases between the two ends. CDR3 size: 14 residues. CDR1 and CDR2 (germline): KGHSH, LQKENI.